This T cell receptor beta chain was obtained from a study of blood T cells in healthy people across ages. On this clonotype itself: The antigen remains undetermined.

V lost 3 bases and J 1 base, leaving 10 bases between the germline ends. Germline V gene data show CDR1 as SGHRS and CDR2 as YFSETQ. The CDR3 covers 14 residues. A J-beta primer mix and a sample-barcoded 5' primer were used in a second PCR of roughly 7 to 12 cycles. Every cDNA was tagged by a template-switch adaptor with 12 random nucleotides. TCRdb passed the 5' RACE reads through MiXCR, listing each CDR3 protein once. In the table there are about 1,600,000 distinct CDR3 sequences, around 42% of which are singletons. Overall study findings and caveats: In older individuals, TCR beta diversity per million T cells was lower, falling roughly linearly with age.

Ranging in age from about 6 to 100, the donors were healthy Caucasian individuals from Russia. Every sample gave at least 5.5 micrograms of total RNA when it was extracted. This rearrangement joins TRBV5-1 to TRBJ1-1; D unresolved. This TCR was recovered from a woman aged 18-29 years in good health. Source material: blood. This CDR3 reads CASSWAVGNTEAFF. CDR3 nucleotides: TGCGCCAGCAGCTGGGCCGTGGGGAACACTGAAGCTTTCTTT.